This T cell receptor (beta chain) stems from a study of T cells in Graves' hyperthyroidism and ophthalmopathy. This clonotype was counted ten times or more. What it binds is not known. This CDR3 region has 15 residues. Between the trimmed V and J ends, which lost 7 bases and 0 bases, there was a span of 14 bases. Germline assignment: CDR1 MNHNS and CDR2 SASEGT. Each diagnosis drew on symptoms, thyroxine, TRAb, thyroid ultrasound and orbital computed tomography findings. Drawn at first hyperthyroidism diagnosis, the blood sample preceded any ophthalmopathy symptoms. Study observations and caveats: Most clonotypes that expanded in the thyroid above 0.001 also showed up in blood.

Amplified TCR beta CDR3 regions derived from RNA transcripts. TCR CDR3 regions were first amplified by RT-PCR with HTBI primers. TCRdb used MiXCR to reprocess the multiplex PCR reads, holding one entry per CDR3 protein. In the table there are fewer than 650,000 distinct CDR3 sequences, around 13% of which are singletons. The TCR was taken from a woman in her 30s with Graves' hyperthyroidism that later progressed to Graves' ophthalmopathy. This rearrangement joins TRBV6-1 to TRBJ2-3, with D perhaps TRBD2 (6 bases). The sample was blood. In DNA, the CDR3 is TGTGCCAGCAATTGGGACTTCTCTAGCACAGATACGCAGTATTTT. This translates into CASNWDFSSTDTQYF.